This T cell receptor (beta chain) was recovered during a study of T cell responses to AZD1222 COVID-19 vaccine. Overall study results and limits: The sample set comprised mostly white British donors with more females, and clonal diversity was possibly underestimated. Seropositivity was recorded at baseline in only six AZD1222 recipients. Dominant CD4 TCR responses targeted spike regions 160-218 and 743-854.

This clone was observed once. Its antigen is as yet unknown. Germline lookup yields CDR1 LNHNV and CDR2 YYDKDF (reference sequence). The CDR3 has 12 residues. V was clipped by 6 bases and J by 5 bases, with 11 bases between them. Sequencing used immunoSEQ multiplex PCR; TCRdb keeps in-frame clones, though not all of them. The top ten hold under 5.5% of the sample, which has around 100,000 clones, 80% to 95% seen once. The receptor's source is an adult in good health. This chain links TRBV15 with TRBJ2-7; D is perhaps TRBD1 or TRBD2 (6 bases each). The source was peripheral blood, collected on day 0 of AZD1222 vaccination. CDR3 sequence: CATRQGGNEQYF. CDR3 sequence (DNA): TGTGCCACCAGACAGGGCGGGAACGAGCAGTACTTC.